The 2 T cell receptor beta chains in this list originate from one sample, sequenced in a study of blood T cell repertoires in COVID-19 (dated by TCRdb to 2020 to 2021). The library was produced with the immunoSEQ multiplex PCR assay. In TCRdb, the immuneACCESS table is reduced to in-frame sequences with V and J assigned. These tables do not hold every clone; where another copy was compared, an unresolved V gene accounts for under half, and the others remain unexplained. For this sample the table gives more than 250,000 clones, of which about 86% were detected only once. The ten largest clones represent less than 4.5% of the sample. The sequenced sample was peripheral blood. These receptors were obtained from a man aged 18-30 years with active or convalescent COVID-19.

This sequence joins TRBV19 and TRBJ2-5; TRBD1 might be the D (6 bases). Trimming shortened V by 2 bases and J by 0 bases, and 19 bases separated the two germline ends. This CDR3 region has 18 residues. CDR1 is LNHDA and CDR2 is SQIVND in the germline V gene (reference sequence). CDR3 region: CASSIPRVGGNNQETQYF. The DNA of the CDR3 is TGTGCCAGTAGTATACCCCGGGTAGGGGGAAATAACCAAGAGACCCAGTACTTC.

The rearrangement links TRBV5-4 to TRBJ2-6; D is unclear. The germline V and J ends were trimmed by 4 bases and 1 base, with 12 bases remaining between them. The CDR3 covers 16 residues. In germline, CDR1 is SGHNT, CDR2 YYREEE (reference sequence). CDR3 bases: TGTGCCAGCAGCACCCTCCTCAGATCTGGGGCCAACGTCCTGACTTTC. Amino acids: CASSTLLRSGANVLTF.